Below, 22 T cell receptor beta chains from the same sample are listed, as sequenced in a study of T-cell reconstitution after alpha-beta-depleted transplantation in children. During its preparation, the TCRbeta library received unique molecular identifiers. TCRdb reanalysed the PCR reads using MiXCR and keeps one entry per CDR3 protein. The sample records about 1,000,000 distinct CDR3 sequences, about 29% being singletons. Source: PBMCs, mostly from graft donor cells, taken 360 days after TCRalphabeta/CD19-depleted stem cell transplant. These receptors all come from a boy in the first two years of life who had a stem cell transplant for SCID, so the T cells may come from the graft donor.

This clonotype was seen just once. V usage is TRBV3-1 and J usage is TRBJ1-4, with TRBD1 identical over 7 bases. Losses at the gene ends were 2 bases for V and 4 bases for J; bases not matched to a gene: 7. Germline V gene lookup returns CDR1 LGHDT and CDR2 YNNKEL (reference sequence). The CDR3 totals 16 residues. As DNA, the CDR3 is TGTGCCAGCAGCCAACCCGGGACAGCCATTAATGAAAAACTGTTTTTT. This gives the protein CASSQPGTAINEKLFF.

The rearrangement uses TRBV15 and TRBJ2-5; TRBD1 matches at 8 bases. This CDR3 is 13 amino acids long. CDR1 is LNHNV, CDR2 YYDKDF, per germline (reference sequence). The J segment lost 9 bases and the V segment lost 3 bases, leaving 6 bases of the junction unmatched. In nucleotides, the CDR3 is TGTGCCACCAGCAGGGACAGGGAAGGGCCCCAGTACTTC. It is translated as CATSRDREGPQYF.

This clonotype has more than one count but fewer than ten. This sequence joins TRBV7-8 and TRBJ2-2; weak D call: TRBD1 (7 bases). Germline V gene sequence: CDR1 SGHVS, CDR2 FQNEAQ. The CDR3 extends over 20 amino acids. V lost 1 base and J lost 4, with 25 bases in between. In DNA form, the CDR3 reads TGTGCCAGCAGCTTAGTGCTTATGGAGGGCAGGGGGATAGGCACCGGGGAGCTGTTTTTT. Its protein product is CASSLVLMEGRGIGTGELFF.

This chain uses TRBV6-1 with TRBJ2-7; 10 nucleotides agree with TRBD1. V was clipped by 6 bases and J by 3 bases; unmatched bases: 8. From germline, CDR1 is MNHNS and CDR2 SASEGT. The CDR3 runs to 15 residues. DNA for the CDR3: TGTGCCAGCAGGCGGGACAGGGGTCCCCTCTACGAGCAGTACTTC. Translation: CASRRDRGPLYEQYF.

In its sample, this clonotype was seen a few times. The V gene is TRBV5-1, the J gene TRBJ2-7, with 7 bases identical to TRBD1. The CDR3 is 15 amino acids. Germline CDR1 and CDR2: SGHRS and YFSETQ. V lost 6 bases and J lost 7; bases outside the gene matches: 16. The CDR3 protein is CASTLGVGGAREQYF. Here the CDR3 DNA reads TGCGCCAGCACCCTCGGGGTAGGGGGCGCGAGGGAGCAGTACTTC.

This clonotype was seen more than once but under ten times. The chain has TRBV27 and TRBJ2-1; D call uncertain. Looked up from germline, CDR1 is MNHEY and CDR2 is SMNVEV (reference sequence). V was clipped by 8 bases and J by 4 bases, with 12 bases between them. This CDR3 region has 13 residues. CDR3 region: CASSATPYNEQFF. The CDR3 nucleotides read TGTGCCAGCTCCGCCACCCCATACAATGAGCAGTTCTTC.

This clonotype was counted a single time. The chain carries TRBV19 and TRBJ2-2; 7 positions match TRBD1. J lost 7 bases, V lost 7 bases, and 9 bases had no gene match. CDR1 and CDR2 from the germline V gene are LNHDA and SQIVND (reference sequence). The CDR3 loop spans 14 amino acids. CDR3 region: CASNFRDSLGELFF. As DNA, the CDR3 is TGTGCCAGTAACTTTAGGGACAGCCTCGGGGAGCTGTTTTTT. Complete variable domain (other parts from reference TRBV19 and TRBJ2-2): DGGITQSPKYLFRKEGQNVTLSCEQNLNHDAMYWYRQDPGQGLRLIYYSQIVNDFQKGDIAEGYSVSREKKESFPLTVTSAQKNPTAFYLCASNFRDSLGELFFGEGSRLTVL.

This clonotype has only a few counts. V and J are TRBV27 and TRBJ2-7, with 7 bases that match TRBD1. The V segment lost 4 bases and the J segment 4 bases; nucleotides outside the gene matches: 10. The CDR3 is 15 residues long. The germline V gene encodes CDR1 MNHEY and CDR2 SMNVEV (reference sequence). The CDR3 sequence: CASSSPRQGPYEQYF. CDR3 DNA: TGTGCCAGCAGTTCTCCGAGACAGGGCCCATACGAGCAGTACTTC.

The chain links TRBV11-2 to TRBJ1-2; unclear D gene. The CDR3 covers 13 residues. The V end was cut by 4 bases, the J end by 2 bases, with 8 bases between. CDR1 SGHAT and CDR2 FQNNGV come from the germline V gene. The CDR3 protein is CASSSSLNYGYTF. The CDR3 DNA follows: TGTGCCAGCAGCTCCTCTCTGAACTATGGCTACACCTTC.

This clonotype was picked up a small number of times. The chain combines TRBV5-1 with TRBJ1-1; weak D call: TRBD1 (6 bases). Deletions cut 5 bases from V and 1 base from J, with 18 bases between. Germline V gives CDR1 SGHRS, CDR2 YFSETQ. CDR3 length: 16 amino acids. In DNA, the CDR3 is TGCGCCAGCAGGGATCAGGGGTCACTGCCGAACACTGAAGCTTTCTTT. It is translated as CASRDQGSLPNTEAFF.

This clonotype has only a few counts. The chain combines TRBV25-1 with TRBJ2-5; 11 bases map to TRBD2. The germline V gene has CDR1 MGHDK and CDR2 SYGVNS. The CDR3 extends over 16 amino acids. J was trimmed by 3 bases and V by 1 base; bases with no gene match: 4. The CDR3: CASSESPGLAEETQYF. CDR3 bases: TGTGCCAGCAGTGAATCCCCGGGACTAGCGGAAGAGACCCAGTACTTC.

The table lists this clonotype with many counts. The chain recombines TRBV28 with TRBJ2-5; TRBD1 agrees at 10 bases. CDR3 length: 17 amino acids. CDR1 and CDR2 from the germline V gene are MDHEN and SYDVKM. Trimming at V came to 7 bases and at J to 2 bases, leaving 13 bases not matched to a gene. The CDR3 reads CASTPLSDRGPQETQYF. The CDR3 DNA reads as TGTGCCAGCACCCCCCTTTCCGACAGGGGGCCTCAAGAGACCCAGTACTTC.

The chain has TRBV6-5 and TRBJ2-5, with TRBD1 matching over 7 bases. This CDR3 is 14 amino acids long. V lost 2 bases, J lost 3 bases, and 3 bases stayed unmatched. Looked up from germline, CDR1 is MNHEY and CDR2 is SVGAGI. The DNA of the CDR3 is TGTGCCAGCAGTTACACCACAGGGGAAGAGACCCAGTACTTC. Residues: CASSYTTGEETQYF.

This chain connects TRBV7-3 to TRBJ2-1, with 8 positions matching TRBD2. Trimming cost V 1 base and J 7 bases; bases outside gene matches: 6. Germline loops: CDR1 SGHTA, CDR2 FQGTGA. CDR3 length equals 15 residues. CDR3 nucleotides: TGTGCCAGCAGCTTAATCGTAGCGGGGCGGAATGAGCAGTTCTTC. Translating gives CASSLIVAGRNEQFF.

This chain joins TRBV27 and TRBJ1-5; tentatively, D is TRBD1 (6 bases). Trimming removed 4 bases from V and 0 bases from J, with 13 bases in between. The CDR3 contains 16 residues. CDR1 is MNHEY and CDR2 is SMNVEV in the germline V gene (reference sequence). In nucleotides, the CDR3 is TGTGCCAGCAGTTCCGGACAGACAAATAGCAATCAGCCCCAGCATTTT. Translating gives CASSSGQTNSNQPQHF.

The chain links TRBV5-6 to TRBJ2-1; D is unclear. V dropped 5 bases and J dropped 2 bases, with 5 bases sitting between them. Per the germline V gene, CDR1 is SGHDT and CDR2 is YYEEEE. CDR3 length: 12 residues. CDR3 protein: CASRGAYNEQFF. The CDR3 nucleotides read TGTGCCAGCAGAGGCGCCTACAATGAGCAGTTCTTC.

The V call is TRBV7-9, the J call TRBJ2-3; D might be TRBD1 or TRBD2, each matching 6 bases. Per the germline V gene, CDR1 is SEHNR and CDR2 is FQNEAQ (reference sequence). V was cut by 7 bases and J by 6 bases, with 23 bases left in between. The CDR3 length is 16 residues. CDR3 residues: CASISSPGAPPDTQYF. The CDR3 DNA is TGTGCCAGCATCTCCTCTCCGGGGGCCCCCCCCGATACGCAGTATTTT.

This clonotype showed up just a few times. The gene calls are TRBV7-2 and TRBJ2-7; 7 bases agree with TRBD1. The CDR3 contains 16 residues. Germline trimming cut 5 bases from V and 5 bases from J; bases unmatched to any gene: 15. Germline V gives CDR1 SGHTA, CDR2 FQGNSA. CDR3 loop: CASSRRETGRLNEQYF. The CDR3 nucleotides read TGTGCCAGCAGCAGAAGAGAGACAGGGAGACTGAACGAGCAGTACTTC.

This clonotype has a handful of counts. The chain uses TRBV12-3 or TRBV12-4 and TRBJ1-4; 9 nucleotides agree with TRBD1. The CDR3 length is 15 residues. J was trimmed by 3 bases and V by 6 bases; bases with no gene match: 5. The CDR3 DNA reads as TGTGCCAGCAGGCTGGACAGGGGTGCTAATGAAAAACTGTTTTTT. Translation: CASRLDRGANEKLFF.

The V and J genes are TRBV4-3 and TRBJ2-1; 9 bases are a match to TRBD2. The CDR3 has 15 amino acids. The V and J ends lost 5 bases and 5 bases, in that order; junction bases with no gene match: 7. Germline CDR1 LGHNA, CDR2 YSLEER. The CDR3 reads CASSSRASGDNEQFF. The CDR3 bases are TGCGCCAGCAGCTCCCGTGCTAGCGGGGACAATGAGCAGTTCTTC.

This chain uses TRBV12-3 or TRBV12-4 with TRBJ2-3; D gene uncertain. With 3 bases removed from V and 3 bases from J, the gap between germline ends came to 13 bases. The CDR3 contains 15 residues. In DNA form, the CDR3 reads TGTGCCAGCAGTTTCCCAACCCCGACAACAGATACGCAGTATTTT. Translating it yields CASSFPTPTTDTQYF.

This chain uses TRBV4-1 with TRBJ2-3, with a tentative D call TRBD2 (5 bases). The V and J ends lost 1 base and 1 base respectively, with 12 bases between them. Germline lookup yields CDR1 MGHRA and CDR2 YSYEKL. The CDR3 sequence is 16 residues long. The CDR3 sequence is CASSQGGGSRTDTQYF. CDR3 sequence (DNA): TGCGCCAGCAGCCAAGGTGGAGGCTCACGCACAGATACGCAGTATTTT.